This is a list of T cell receptor beta chains from one sample in a study of T cells expressing NK-cell markers. TCRdb reprocessed the 5' RACE reads, with one entry per CDR3 protein and no DNA. Recorded for this sample: 400,000 to 450,000 distinct CDR3 sequences. The specimen sequenced was blood T cells: a sorted CD56 or NKG2C T cell subset, CD4+ or CD8+ T cells, or bulk PBMC T cells (not recorded which). These receptors were collected from a woman between 18 and 69 years old in good health. Both conserved end residues are part of each CDR3.

V,J,length,CDR3
TRBV29-1,TRBJ2-5,13,CSGSGRLEKTQYF
TRBV5-5,TRBJ2-5,14,CASGLAYYQETQYF
TRBV2,TRBJ2-5,12,CASTDRQETQYF
TRBV28,TRBJ2-5,15,CASTTVRGLRETQYF
TRBV28,TRBJ1-2,13,CASSIRQGYGYTF
TRBV15,TRBJ1-1,15,CATSRGSYMNTEAFF
TRBV5-5,TRBJ2-1,12,CASSLESAEQFF
TRBV6-1,TRBJ2-2,13,CAILAVNTGELFF
TRBV5-6,TRBJ1-4,13,CASKRTGGEKLFF
TRBV29-1,TRBJ1-2,16,CSADPLRTDANYGYTF
TRBV5-1,TRBJ1-1,13,CASSFEGGREAFF
TRBV20-1,TRBJ2-2,19,CSARDPREGAGVDTGELFF
TRBV6-1,TRBJ1-1,13,CASSAPGFTEAFF
TRBV2,TRBJ2-5,13,CASSARVQETQYF
TRBV5-1,TRBJ2-3,20,CASSRAGYAPAETSTDTQYF
TRBV7-3,TRBJ2-1,12,CASSLNRAEQFF
TRBV12-5,TRBJ1-1,14,CASGSLRGRTEAFF
TRBV6-1,TRBJ2-5,14,CASSPGQGWQTQYF
TRBV4-1,TRBJ2-7,16,CASSQLPGRNSYEQYF
TRBV9,TRBJ2-7,16,CASSPGGSGSKREQYF
TRBV12-3/TRBV12-4,TRBJ2-3,15,CASSFSGAFTDTQYF
TRBV20-1,TRBJ2-7,13,CSAPGTSTYEQYF
TRBV28,TRBJ1-5,16,CASSLSGRNSPAPQHF
TRBV6-5,TRBJ2-7,15,CASSYRGTGGHEQYF
TRBV5-1,TRBJ1-1,14,CASSFPEGMTEAFF
TRBV5-1,TRBJ1-1,15,CASSLVTLPGTEAFF
TRBV19,TRBJ2-1,14,CASSQDSSYNEQFF
TRBV12-3/TRBV12-4,TRBJ2-5,15,CASSQPDLDGETQYF
TRBV20-1,TRBJ2-5,15,CSARRLAEGGETQYF
TRBV19,TRBJ1-5,15,CASSIGERGHGPQHF
TRBV20-1,TRBJ2-3,17,CSARGSLDYSGSNTQYF
TRBV7-6,TRBJ1-1,14,CASSLASRNTEAFF
TRBV7-9,TRBJ2-3,16,CASTSAGGASTDTQYF
TRBV6-5,TRBJ1-1,14,CASSYSRQTTEAFF
TRBV4-2,TRBJ2-1,16,CASSRAEREGGDEQFF
TRBV7-2,TRBJ2-3,17,CASSPWLRTSSTDTQYF
TRBV7-3,TRBJ2-7,14,CASSLTPTGSEQYF
TRBV7-7,TRBJ2-1,15,CASSLRQTPLHEQFF
TRBV6-1,TRBJ2-7,13,CAGWDRGDSEQYF
TRBV3-1,TRBJ1-2,13,CASSPLDFYGYTF
TRBV27,TRBJ1-2,14,CASSLIIGSDGYTF
TRBV24-1,TRBJ2-3,13,CATSDVSTDTQYF
TRBV29-1,TRBJ2-5,12,CSVVSGTETQYF
TRBV4-2,TRBJ2-5,17,CASSRSGASGRDETQYF
TRBV12-3/TRBV12-4,TRBJ1-1,14,CASRLGTGGTEAFF
TRBV12-3/TRBV12-4,TRBJ2-3,15,CASSGLAVTPDTQYF
TRBV6-1,TRBJ2-1,17,CASSEAPTSGGAYEQFF
TRBV6-5,TRBJ1-2,16,CASQLQGAILNYGYTF
TRBV14,TRBJ1-1,13,CASSQGTGLFDFF
TRBV5-1,TRBJ2-2,15,CASSFSGGVTGELFF
TRBV20-1,TRBJ2-3,16,CSARDPGLAGVVTQYF
TRBV19,TRBJ2-1,14,CASSIDGNSNEQFF
TRBV6-2/TRBV6-3,TRBJ2-3,14,CASTQGRSTDTQYF